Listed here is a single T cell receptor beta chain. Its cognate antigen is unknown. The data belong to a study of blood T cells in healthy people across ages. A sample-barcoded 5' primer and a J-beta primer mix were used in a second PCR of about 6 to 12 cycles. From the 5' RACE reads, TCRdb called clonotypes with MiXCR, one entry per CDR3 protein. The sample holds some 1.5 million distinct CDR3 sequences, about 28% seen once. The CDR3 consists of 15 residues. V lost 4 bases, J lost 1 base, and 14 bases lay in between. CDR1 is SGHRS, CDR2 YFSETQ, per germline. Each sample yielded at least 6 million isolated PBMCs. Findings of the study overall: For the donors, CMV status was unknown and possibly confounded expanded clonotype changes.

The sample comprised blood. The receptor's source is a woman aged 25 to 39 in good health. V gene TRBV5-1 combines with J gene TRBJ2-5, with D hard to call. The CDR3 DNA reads TGCGCCAGCAGCAGGGAATTACCCGCCCAAGAGACCCAGTACTTC. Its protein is CASSRELPAQETQYF.